Below are 17 T cell receptor beta chains sequenced from a single sample in a study of shared T cell receptors in the human thymus. Libraries were prepared by immunoSEQ multiplex PCR; TCRdb keeps only in-frame clonotypes and omits some of them. The data hold 500,000 to 550,000 clones, with more than 75% observed a single time. These records were also assigned to another study, of human thymus T cells.

Sample: thymocytes. Receptors originate from a boy under two years old with a congenital heart defect.

V is TRBV19 and J is TRBJ1-2, with D possibly being TRBD1 (5 bases). V was cut by 1 base and J by 5 bases, with 17 bases left in between. CDR1 is LNHDA and CDR2 is SQIVND in the germline V gene (reference sequence). There are 16 residues in the CDR3. The CDR3 loop is CASSIVAGIGTYGYTF. CDR3 DNA: TGTGCCAGTAGTATAGTGGCGGGGATCGGGACGTATGGCTACACCTTC.

The chain uses TRBV4-3 and TRBJ2-3, with D perhaps matching TRBD2 (6 bases). V was clipped by 1 base and J by 4 bases, with 9 bases between them. There are 14 residues in the CDR3. Germline V gene sequence: CDR1 LGHNA, CDR2 YSLEER. The CDR3 loop reads CASSQAAGPDTQYF. The CDR3 DNA reads as TGCGCCAGCAGCCAAGCTGCGGGGCCAGATACGCAGTATTTT.

The chain carries TRBV5-1 and TRBJ1-2; weak D call: TRBD1 (6 bases). The CDR3 has 13 residues. Trimming removed 4 bases from V and 6 bases from J, with 13 bases in between. Germline V lookup: CDR1 SGHRS, CDR2 YFSETQ. The CDR3 region is CASSTTGLDGYTF. In nucleotides, the CDR3 is TGCGCCAGCAGCACCACAGGGCTGGATGGCTACACCTTC. Complete variable domain (other parts from reference TRBV5-1 and TRBJ1-2): KAGVTQTPRYLIKTRGQQVTLSCSPISGHRSVSWYQQTPGQGLQFLFEYFSETQRNKGNFPGRFSGRQFSNSRSEMNVSTLELGDSALYLCASSTTGLDGYTFGSGTRLTVV.

The chain joins TRBV4-1 to TRBJ2-5; 8 bases are shared with TRBD2. CDR1 and CDR2 from the germline V gene are MGHRA and YSYEKL. The length of the CDR3 is 16 residues. The trim removed 0 bases at V and 5 bases at J, leaving 8 bases unmatched. CDR3 residues: CASSQEAGGRRETQYF. CDR3 bases: TGCGCCAGCAGCCAAGAGGCGGGGGGCAGGAGGGAGACCCAGTACTTC.

The chain combines TRBV12-1 with TRBJ1-4. TRBV12-1 is a documented pseudogene. CDR3 length equals 10 residues. The CDR3 DNA follows: TGTGCCAGCACCCTACTGAGCCTGTTTTTT. Residues: CASTLLSLFF.

The V and J genes are TRBV29-1 and TRBJ2-2; 10 bases agree with TRBD1. V was clipped by 6 bases and J by 5 bases; unmatched bases: 6. Germline assignment: CDR1 SQVTM and CDR2 ANQGSEA. The CDR3 is 14 amino acids. This CDR3 reads CSVGAGQGTGELFF. The CDR3 DNA follows: TGCAGCGTGGGGGCGGGACAGGGGACCGGGGAGCTGTTTTTT.

The sample holds one count of this clone. CDR3 in amino acids: CASSVHRDEKLFF. The CDR3 DNA reads as TGTGCCAGCAGTGTCCACAGGGATGAAAAACTGTTTTTT. This chain uses TRBV6-1 with TRBJ1-4, with D possibly TRBD1 on 6 matching bases. CDR1 and CDR2 from the germline V gene are MNHNS and SASEGT. Trimming took 4 bases from V and 6 from J, leaving 9 bases between them. CDR3 size: 13 residues.

The table lists this clone with a few counts. The chain combines TRBV14 with TRBJ1-4; maybe TRBD1 (6 bases). The CDR3 has 14 amino acids. Germline V gene lookup returns CDR1 SGHDN and CDR2 FVKESK. The V end lost 4 bases, the J end lost 8 bases, and 14 bases lay between the germline ends. Here the CDR3 reads CASSPGEGGEKLFF. The CDR3 nucleotides are TGTGCCAGCAGCCCAGGGGAGGGCGGCGAAAAACTGTTTTTT.

This rearrangement joins TRBV4-2 to TRBJ2-6, with D perhaps matching TRBD2 (5 bases). This CDR3 has 16 residues. The germline V gene has CDR1 LGHNA and CDR2 YNFKEQ. Trimming removed 1 base from V and 2 bases from J, with 9 bases in between. CDR3 nucleotide sequence: TGTGCCAGCAGCCAAGGAGACGGGGCTGGGGCCAACGTCCTGACTTTC. Residues: CASSQGDGAGANVLTF.

The chain carries TRBV2 and TRBJ1-1, with 7 positions matching TRBD1. The CDR3 is made up of 16 amino acids. V dropped 8 bases and J dropped 2; count of bases not matched to a gene: 14. Per the germline V gene, CDR1 is SNHLY and CDR2 is FYNNEI. CDR3 amino acids: CASWSGEGTDNTEAFF. CDR3 DNA: TGTGCCAGCTGGAGTGGCGAAGGGACAGATAACACTGAAGCTTTCTTT.

The chain uses TRBV6-4 and TRBJ1-1, with TRBD1 identical over 7 bases. With V trimmed by 6 bases and J by 11 bases, 12 bases remained unmatched. Germline V gene data show CDR1 as MRHNA and CDR2 as SNTAGT. This CDR3 is built from 13 residues. CDR3 loop: CASRETGESYAFF. For the CDR3, the DNA is TGTGCCAGCAGGGAAACAGGGGAGTCGTATGCTTTCTTT.

This clone was picked up a small number of times. The rearrangement links TRBV27 to TRBJ2-7; perhaps TRBD1 as D (5 bases). V lost 4 bases, J lost 3 bases, and 10 bases lay in between. CDR1 MNHEY and CDR2 SMNVEV come from the germline V gene (reference sequence). The CDR3 runs to 13 residues. The CDR3 region is CASSWAGNYEQYF. The DNA of the CDR3 is TGTGCCAGCAGTTGGGCAGGGAACTACGAGCAGTACTTC.

The chain employs TRBV7-9 and TRBJ2-7, with 10 bases fitting TRBD2. After removal of 0 bases from V and 4 bases from J, the junction contained 9 bases not matched to a gene. CDR3 length equals 17 residues. Germline CDR1 is SEHNR and CDR2 is FQNEAQ (reference sequence). This CDR3 is CASSLAAFLAGEYEQYF. For the CDR3, the DNA is TGTGCCAGCAGCTTAGCGGCGTTTCTAGCGGGGGAATACGAGCAGTACTTC.

V is TRBV11-3 and J is TRBJ1-2; the match to TRBD1 covers 9 bases. This CDR3 contains 14 residues. Germline CDR1 is SGHNT and CDR2 is YENEEA. V shed 2 bases, J shed 6 bases, and the junction held 4 bases outside the gene matches. The CDR3 spells CASSLRRQGDGYTF. The CDR3 region has the DNA TGTGCCAGCAGCTTAAGGCGACAGGGGGATGGCTACACCTTC.

This chain joins TRBV7-2 and TRBJ2-7, with a weak D call TRBD2 (6 bases). Germline CDR1 SGHTA, CDR2 FQGNSA. The CDR3 runs 11 residues. V shed 4 bases and J shed 6 bases, with 7 bases lying between them. CDR3 sequence reads: CASSSGGEQYF. DNA for the CDR3: TGTGCCAGCAGCTCCGGGGGCGAGCAGTACTTC.

V and J are TRBV28 and TRBJ2-5; D gene ambiguous. The V end lost 6 bases, the J end lost 0 bases, and 20 bases lay between the germline ends. CDR1 and CDR2 from the germline V gene are MDHEN and SYDVKM. The CDR3 contains 17 residues. This CDR3 is CASSSSLDKYHQETQYF. The CDR3 DNA sequence: TGTGCCAGCAGCTCTTCACTCGACAAGTACCACCAAGAGACCCAGTACTTC.

The chain is built from TRBV27 and TRBJ2-1; D is perhaps TRBD2 (5 bases). Germline CDR1 reads MNHEY; CDR2 reads SMNVEV (reference sequence). V lost 0 bases to trimming and J lost 6 bases, with 12 bases between them. The CDR3 is 15 amino acids. The CDR3 loop is CASSLSAADLNEQFF. As DNA, the CDR3 is TGTGCCAGCAGTTTATCAGCGGCCGACCTCAATGAGCAGTTCTTC.